The 26 T cell receptor beta chains below were found in one sample sequenced in a study of CD8 T cells in ankylosing spondylitis. TCRdb itself ran the 5' RACE reads through MiXCR, one entry per CDR3 protein. In the table there are around 130,000 distinct CDR3 sequences, over 6% of which are singletons. Sequencing input: blood, either unsorted or a sorted T cell fraction (not recorded which). The receptors stem from a male donor with ankylosing spondylitis or in good health (not recorded which).

In this sample, this clonotype turned up many times. V is TRBV20-1 and J is TRBJ1-5; 11 positions agree with TRBD1. Germline assignment: CDR1 DFQATT and CDR2 SNEGSKA (reference sequence). This CDR3 region has 16 residues. This chain's CDR3 is CSALSTDRGLNQPQHF. CDR3 in DNA: TGCAGCGCACTCTCTACGGACAGGGGGCTCAATCAGCCCCAGCATTTT.

This clonotype appeared many times. The gene calls are TRBV5-1 and TRBJ2-5, with a weak D call TRBD1 (6 bases). CDR1 and CDR2 from the germline V gene are SGHRS and YFSETQ. V lost 1 base, J lost 5 bases, and 18 bases lay in between. The CDR3 loop spans 16 amino acids. CDR3 amino acids: CASSLSGQREEETQYF. In DNA form, the CDR3 reads TGCGCCAGCAGCTTGTCGGGACAACGCGAGGAGGAGACCCAGTACTTC.

This clonotype appeared many times. The chain combines TRBV5-1 with TRBJ2-7; TRBD2 matches at 12 bases. With 4 bases clipped from V and 0 bases from J, the junction kept 2 bases outside the gene matches. Germline assignment: CDR1 SGHRS and CDR2 YFSETQ. The CDR3 sequence is 15 residues long. The CDR3 nucleotides are TGCGCCAGCAGCACGACTAGCGGGAGCTCCTACGAGCAGTACTTC. This codes for CASSTTSGSSYEQYF.

This clonotype was observed at least ten times. The CDR3 reads CSAPHSVHEQYF. In DNA form, the CDR3 reads TGCAGTGCCCCGCACTCTGTCCACGAGCAGTACTTC. V usage is TRBV20-1 and J usage is TRBJ2-7; D remains unclear. The CDR3 consists of 12 residues. Germline values: CDR1 DFQATT, CDR2 SNEGSKA (reference sequence). Trimming pared 6 bases from V and 5 bases from J, leaving 14 bases between.

This clonotype was observed at least ten times. The chain uses TRBV10-3 and TRBJ1-1, with a weak D call TRBD1 (6 bases). V lost 10 bases and J 0 bases, leaving 15 bases between the germline ends. CDR3 size: 14 residues. Looked up from germline, CDR1 is ENHRY and CDR2 is SYGVKD. CDR3 DNA: TGTGCCACCAAGACACAGGGTATGAACACTGAAGCTTTCTTT. It codes for CATKTQGMNTEAFF.

The chain recombines TRBV3-1 with TRBJ1-1, with D unresolved. CDR1 is LGHDT and CDR2 is YNNKEL in the germline V gene (reference sequence). V gave up 0 bases and J gave up 4 bases, with 18 bases separating them. There are 17 residues in the CDR3. CDR3 in amino acids: CASSQDRNLLSPTEAFF. CDR3 bases: TGTGCCAGCAGCCAAGATAGGAATCTCTTGAGTCCCACTGAAGCTTTCTTT.

V and J are TRBV9 and TRBJ2-3; D ambiguous. Trimming pared 3 bases from V and 1 base from J, leaving 12 bases between. From germline, CDR1 is SGDLS and CDR2 YYNGEE. CDR3 length: 15 residues. CDR3 region: CASSASLVGTDTQYF. The CDR3 bases are TGTGCCAGCAGCGCCTCGCTGGTTGGCACAGATACGCAGTATTTT.

This clonotype has at least ten counts. The chain carries TRBV7-8 and TRBJ2-1, with D unclear. Deletions cut 5 bases from V and 8 bases from J, with 10 bases between. CDR1 is SGHVS, CDR2 FQNEAQ, per germline. CDR3 length: 12 residues. The CDR3 region is CASSLGPDEQFF. The CDR3 region has the DNA TGTGCCAGCAGCCTTGGACCGGATGAGCAGTTCTTC.

This clonotype has at least ten counts. V is TRBV5-1 and J is TRBJ2-2; TRBD1 might be the D (5 bases). This CDR3 region has 15 residues. V lost 0 bases and J 1 base, leaving 7 bases between the germline ends. Germline V gene data show CDR1 as SGHRS and CDR2 as YFSETQ. Here the CDR3 reads CASSLETGNTGELFF. CDR3 DNA: TGCGCCAGCAGCTTGGAAACAGGGAACACCGGGGAGCTGTTTTTT.

This clonotype was seen ten or more times. The chain has TRBV20-1 and TRBJ2-1, with D perhaps TRBD2 (6 bases). Germline values: CDR1 DFQATT, CDR2 SNEGSKA (reference sequence). The CDR3 extends over 12 amino acids. V lost 3 bases and J lost 9, with 12 bases in between. CDR3 sequence (DNA): TGCAGTGCTAGGCTCTCGGGAGTTGAGCAGTTCTTC. The encoded protein is CSARLSGVEQFF.

At least ten counts were recorded for this clonotype. The CDR3 spells CASSLVPGSSGNTIYF. The DNA of the CDR3 is TGTGCCAGCAGCTTAGTCCCAGGGAGCTCTGGAAACACCATATATTTT. The rearrangement uses TRBV7-2 and TRBJ1-3, with D possibly TRBD1 on 5 matching bases. The CDR3 length is 16 residues. Germline V gives CDR1 SGHTA, CDR2 FQGNSA. The V end was cut by 1 base, the J end by 0 bases, with 10 bases between.

This clonotype has ten or more counts. V usage is TRBV4-1 and J usage is TRBJ1-3; D remains unclear. The germline V gene has CDR1 MGHRA and CDR2 YSYEKL. The CDR3 totals 13 residues. The V gene lost 5 bases and the J gene lost 2 bases, with 7 bases spanning the gap. The CDR3 sequence: CASSSSPGNTIYF. For the CDR3, the DNA is TGCGCCAGCAGCTCATCTCCTGGAAACACCATATATTTT.

This clonotype was detected ten times or more. V and J are TRBV29-1 and TRBJ1-1; no definite D call. The CDR3 covers 13 residues. Trimming took off 5 bases at V and 6 bases at J, with 16 bases between the two ends. The germline gives CDR1 SQVTM, CDR2 ANQGSEA. The CDR3 region has the DNA TGCAGCGTTTTCTCTAGTCCATGGTCTGAAGCTTTCTTT. Residues: CSVFSSPWSEAFF.

This clonotype was seen ten or more times. The rearrangement uses TRBV5-6 and TRBJ2-2; D perhaps matches TRBD1 (7 bases). The CDR3 length is 15 residues. CDR1 is SGHDT, CDR2 YYEEEE, per germline. Trimming shortened V by 4 bases and J by 4 bases, and 14 bases separated the two germline ends. The CDR3 DNA is TGTGCCAGCAGCCGCGGGACAGCAGTCACCGGGGAGCTGTTTTTT. Protein product: CASSRGTAVTGELFF.

This clonotype has a count of ten or more. This rearrangement joins TRBV4-2 to TRBJ2-7, with 11 bases matching TRBD2. Trimming at V came to 0 bases and at J to 3 bases, leaving 4 bases not matched to a gene. Germline V gives CDR1 LGHNA, CDR2 YNFKEQ. CDR3 length: 16 residues. The CDR3 is CASSQELAGAVYEQYF. The DNA for the CDR3 is TGTGCCAGCAGCCAAGAACTAGCGGGAGCAGTCTACGAGCAGTACTTC.

Many counts were recorded for this clonotype. CDR3 amino acids: CASSLAQGRTGELFF. The DNA of the CDR3 is TGCGCCAGCAGCTTGGCGCAGGGACGCACCGGGGAGCTGTTTTTT. The genes are TRBV5-1 and TRBJ2-2; either TRBD1 or TRBD2 may fit D (5 bases each). V lost 0 bases and J 4 bases, leaving 10 bases between the germline ends. Germline CDR1 is SGHRS and CDR2 is YFSETQ. This CDR3 contains 15 residues.

This clonotype has a count of ten or more. This chain connects TRBV3-1 to TRBJ2-2; a weak D match, TRBD1 (6 bases). The CDR3 length is 15 residues. Trimming took off 5 bases at V and 4 bases at J, with 14 bases between the two ends. Germline CDR1 is LGHDT and CDR2 is YNNKEL (reference sequence). CDR3 bases: TGTGCCAGCAGCGCACAGGGAATAGGCACCGGGGAGCTGTTTTTT. It yields the protein CASSAQGIGTGELFF.

This clonotype came up many times. V is TRBV5-1 and J is TRBJ1-2; no firm D call. With 4 bases removed from V and 8 bases from J, the gap between germline ends came to 18 bases. The CDR3 runs 14 residues. Per germline, CDR1 SGHRS and CDR2 YFSETQ. CDR3 bases: TGCGCCAGCAGCGGGCCGGGCACAATCGACGGCTACACCTTC. The encoded protein is CASSGPGTIDGYTF.

This clonotype was counted ten times or more. The chain carries TRBV6-1 and TRBJ1-3; D is perhaps TRBD1 (6 bases). The germline CDR1 and CDR2 sequences are MNHNS and SASEGT. This CDR3 contains 16 residues. Deletions cut 6 bases from V and 2 bases from J, with 17 bases between. CDR3 nucleotides: TGTGCCAGCAGCCGTTCGTCTCAGGGGCCTGGAAACACCATATATTTT. Its protein is CASSRSSQGPGNTIYF.

This clonotype was observed many times. Here the CDR3 reads CASSGSGTGNKLFF. CDR3 in DNA: TGTGCCAGCAGTGGATCCGGGACAGGGAACAAACTGTTTTTT. The V call is TRBV25-1, the J call TRBJ1-4, with TRBD1 identical over 9 bases. Germline V CDR1 and CDR2: MGHDK, SYGVNS. V lost 4 bases to trimming and J lost 11 bases; unmatched junction nucleotides: 8. The CDR3 contains 14 residues.

At least ten counts were recorded for this clonotype. V usage is TRBV10-1 and J usage is TRBJ2-7, with D possibly being TRBD1 (6 bases). This CDR3 has 13 amino acids. The V end was cut by 1 base, the J end by 4 bases, with 8 bases between. Germline V gene sequence: CDR1 WNHNN, CDR2 SYGVQD (reference sequence). The CDR3: CASSEYRGYEQYF. CDR3 coding DNA: TGCGCCAGCAGTGAGTATAGGGGGTACGAGCAGTACTTC.

This clonotype was observed a handful of times. The chain employs TRBV5-1 and TRBJ2-7; 12 positions agree with TRBD2. Germline lookup yields CDR1 SGHRS and CDR2 YFSETQ. Germline trimming cut 6 bases from V and 0 bases from J; bases unmatched to any gene: 22. The CDR3 is made up of 21 amino acids. CDR3 coding DNA: TGCGCCAGCACCGGTGGCAGGGGGCCACCGACTAGCGGGGGTTTCTCCTACGAGCAGTACTTC. Amino acids: CASTGGRGPPTSGGFSYEQYF.

This clonotype was seen ten or more times. In nucleotides, the CDR3 is TGTGCCAGCAGTCCGACGACCAGGAAGGCCCCCGACACCGGGGAGCTGTTTTTT. Protein: CASSPTTRKAPDTGELFF. This sequence joins TRBV12-3 or TRBV12-4 and TRBJ2-2, with D hard to call. This CDR3 spans 18 amino acids. Trimming removed 5 bases at V and 3 bases at J, with 22 bases between.

There are many counts of this clonotype. V usage is TRBV5-1 and J usage is TRBJ1-5, with 9 bases lining up with TRBD1. Germline CDR1 and CDR2: SGHRS and YFSETQ. Trimming cost V 6 bases and J 11 bases; bases outside gene matches: 9. The CDR3 runs to 13 residues. The CDR3 bases are TGCGCCAGCACAGAGGGACAGGGTTCGGCCCAGCATTTT. It is translated as CASTEGQGSAQHF.

This clonotype was detected ten times or more. The chain combines TRBV5-1 with TRBJ1-6; no firm D call. There are 16 residues in the CDR3. The germline gives CDR1 SGHRS, CDR2 YFSETQ. The V end was cut by 0 bases, the J end by 7 bases, with 14 bases between. As DNA, the CDR3 is TGCGCCAGCAGCTTGGCCGCGGCTCTTTTGAATTCACCCCTCCACTTT. Its translation: CASSLAAALLNSPLHF.

This rearrangement joins TRBV24-1 to TRBJ1-1; D might be TRBD1 (6 bases). The CDR3 is 16 amino acids. Per germline, CDR1 KGHDR and CDR2 SFDVKD. Trimming cost V 2 bases and J 5 bases, with 17 bases left between them. The CDR3: CATSDSRQAWGTEAFF. In DNA, the CDR3 is TGTGCCACCAGTGATTCGAGACAGGCGTGGGGTACTGAAGCTTTCTTT.